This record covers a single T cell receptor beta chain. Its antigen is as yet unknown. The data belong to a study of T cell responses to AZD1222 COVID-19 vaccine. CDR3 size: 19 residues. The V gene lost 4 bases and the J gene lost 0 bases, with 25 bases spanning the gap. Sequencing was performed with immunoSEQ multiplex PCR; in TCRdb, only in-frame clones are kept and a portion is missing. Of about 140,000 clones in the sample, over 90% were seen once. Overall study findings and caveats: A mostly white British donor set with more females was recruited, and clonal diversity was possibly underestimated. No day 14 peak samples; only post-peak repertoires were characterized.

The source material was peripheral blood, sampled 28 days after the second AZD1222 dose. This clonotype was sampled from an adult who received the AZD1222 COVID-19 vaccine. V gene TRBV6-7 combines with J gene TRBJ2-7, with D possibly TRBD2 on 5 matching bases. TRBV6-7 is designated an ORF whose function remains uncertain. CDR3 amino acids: CASSFMWENDLSSSYEQYF. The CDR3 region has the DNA TGTGCCAGCAGTTTTATGTGGGAGAACGACCTAAGCTCCTCCTACGAGCAGTACTTC.